Listed below are T cell receptor beta chains from one sample, sequenced in a study of CD8 T cells in ankylosing spondylitis. TCRdb passed the 5' RACE reads through MiXCR, listing each CDR3 protein once. The sample has a few hundred thousand distinct CDR3 sequences, 20% to 25% seen once. Sequencing was carried out using blood, either unsorted or a sorted T cell fraction (not recorded which). The receptors here all came from a male donor with ankylosing spondylitis or in good health (not recorded which). Both conserved end residues are part of each CDR3. The D gene is left open where the match is weak. The size of a clone is reported for some rows only, either as once, few or many, or as a class for expanded clones.

>TRBV7-6|TRBD1|TRBJ2-2|few
CASSLDTGGPNTGELFF
TGTGCCAGCAGCTTAGACACAGGGGGCCCTAACACCGGGGAGCTGTTTTTT
>TRBV20-1|.|TRBJ1-6|few
CSARDLALHSPLHF
TGCAGTGCTAGAGATCTGGCGCTGCATTCACCCCTCCACTTT
>TRBV6-5|.|TRBJ1-1|.
CASSYEGGPNTEAFF
TGTGCCAGCAGTTATGAGGGGGGCCCTAACACTGAAGCTTTCTTT
>TRBV29-1|.|TRBJ2-3|many
CSVEDVDTQYF
TGCAGCGTCGAAGATGTGGATACGCAGTATTTT
>TRBV5-1|.|TRBJ2-2|.
CASGTGTNTGELFF
TGCGCCAGCGGAACAGGGACCAACACCGGGGAGCTGTTTTTT
>TRBV12-3/TRBV12-4|.|TRBJ2-1|.
CASSPTDTLSEQFF
TGTGCCAGCAGTCCCACAGACACTCTCTCTGAGCAGTTCTTC
>TRBV24-1|.|TRBJ2-5|few
CATSDLREPQETQYF
TGTGCCACCAGTGATCTCAGGGAGCCCCAAGAGACCCAGTACTTC
>TRBV4-1|.|TRBJ2-7|few
CASSTDAPSSYEQYF
TGCGCCAGCAGTACAGATGCCCCCAGCTCCTACGAGCAGTACTTC
>TRBV29-1|TRBD2|TRBJ2-5|few
CSADRLAGETQYF
TGCAGCGCTGATAGGCTAGCGGGCGAGACCCAGTACTTC
>TRBV11-2|.|TRBJ2-1|.
CASSRSGRVSYNEQFF
TGTGCCAGCAGCCGATCGGGACGGGTCTCCTACAATGAGCAGTTCTTC